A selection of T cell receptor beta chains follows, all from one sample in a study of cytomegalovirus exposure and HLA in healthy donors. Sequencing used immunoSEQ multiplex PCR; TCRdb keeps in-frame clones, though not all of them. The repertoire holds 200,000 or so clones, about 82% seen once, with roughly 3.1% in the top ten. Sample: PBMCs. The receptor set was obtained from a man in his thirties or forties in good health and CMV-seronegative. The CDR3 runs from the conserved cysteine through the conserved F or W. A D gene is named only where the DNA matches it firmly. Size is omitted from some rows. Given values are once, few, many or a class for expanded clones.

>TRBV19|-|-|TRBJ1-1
CASSGYSPNTEAFF
TGTGCCAGTAGTGGCTACAGCCCGAACACTGAAGCTTTCTTT
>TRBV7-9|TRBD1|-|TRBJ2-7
CASSSTDRVGFEQYF
TGTGCCAGCAGCTCTACTGACAGGGTTGGGTTCGAGCAGTACTTC
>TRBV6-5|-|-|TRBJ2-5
CASSFTGNPETQYF
TGTGCCAGCAGTTTTACAGGAAATCCAGAGACCCAGTACTTC
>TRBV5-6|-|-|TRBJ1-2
CASSFPGSFYGYTF
TGTGCCAGCAGCTTCCCGGGGAGCTTCTATGGCTACACCTTC
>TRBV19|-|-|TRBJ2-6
CASSITRGDSGANVLTF
TGTGCCAGTAGTATTACCAGGGGCGACTCTGGGGCCAACGTCCTGACTTTC
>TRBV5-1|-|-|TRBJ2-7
CASSLSRDYEQYF
TGCGCCAGCAGCTTGAGCAGGGACTACGAGCAGTACTTC
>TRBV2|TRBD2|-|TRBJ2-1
CASRLAGNNEQFF
TGTGCCAGCCGACTAGCGGGGAACAATGAGCAGTTCTTC
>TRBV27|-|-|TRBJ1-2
CASSVSGHSDYGYTF
TGTGCCAGCAGTGTCTCAGGGCACTCAGACTATGGCTACACCTTC
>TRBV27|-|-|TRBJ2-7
CASSLGGASSYEQYF
TGTGCCAGCAGTTTGGGGGGTGCTAGCTCCTACGAGCAGTACTTC
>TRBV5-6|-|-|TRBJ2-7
CASSLTGSFYEQYF
TGTGCCAGCAGCTTGACAGGGTCCTTTTACGAGCAGTACTTC
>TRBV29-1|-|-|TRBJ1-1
CSVGGGLFFTEAFF
TGCAGCGTTGGGGGGGGGCTTTTTTTCACTGAAGCTTTCTTT
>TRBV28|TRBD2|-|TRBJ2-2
CASSSPGLAPGELFF
TGTGCCAGCAGTTCTCCGGGACTAGCGCCCGGGGAGCTGTTTTTT
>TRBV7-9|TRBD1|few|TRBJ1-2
CASSQDRVVYGYTF
TGTGCCAGCAGCCAGGACAGGGTAGTCTATGGCTACACCTTC
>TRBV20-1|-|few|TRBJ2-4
CSARDVDIQYF
TGCAGTGCTAGAGATGTCGACATTCAGTACTTC
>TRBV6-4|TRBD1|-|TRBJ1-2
CASSLDRANYGYTF
TGTGCCAGCAGTCTAGACAGGGCTAACTATGGCTACACCTTC
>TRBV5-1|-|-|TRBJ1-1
CASSLELMNTEAFF
TGCGCCAGCAGCTTGGAACTCATGAACACTGAAGCTTTCTTT
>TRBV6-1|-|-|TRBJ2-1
CASRGSALGIDEQFF
TGTGCCAGCAGGGGTAGCGCCCTGGGGATCGATGAGCAGTTCTTC
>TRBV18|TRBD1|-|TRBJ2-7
CASSPGTGSYEQYF
TGTGCCAGCTCACCAGGGACAGGGTCCTACGAGCAGTACTTC
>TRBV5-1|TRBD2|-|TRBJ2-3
CASSLVPSGDTQYF
TGCGCCAGCAGCTTGGTGCCTAGCGGTGATACGCAGTATTTT
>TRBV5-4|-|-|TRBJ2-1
CASSPRRSLSYNEQFF
TGTGCCAGCAGCCCGCGGCGGAGCCTTTCCTACAATGAGCAGTTCTTC
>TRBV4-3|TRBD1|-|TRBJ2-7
CASSQERTGMGEQYF
TGCGCCAGCAGCCAAGAAAGGACAGGGATGGGTGAGCAGTACTTC
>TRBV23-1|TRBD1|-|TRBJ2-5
CASTRDRARETQYF
TGCGCCAGCACCCGGGACAGGGCGCGTGAGACCCAGTACTTC
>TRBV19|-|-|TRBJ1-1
CASRQGSLINTEAFF
TGTGCCAGTAGACAGGGTTCCCTAATCAACACTGAAGCTTTCTTT
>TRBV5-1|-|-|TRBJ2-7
CASSMGSEQYF
TGCGCCAGCAGCATGGGTAGCGAGCAGTACTTC
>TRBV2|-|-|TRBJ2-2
CASSRPGHTGELFF
TGTGCCAGCAGTAGGCCAGGGCACACCGGGGAGCTGTTTTTT
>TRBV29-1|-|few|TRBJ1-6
CSVEGATRFTSPLHF
TGCAGCGTTGAAGGGGCGACAAGGTTTACTTCACCCCTCCACTTT
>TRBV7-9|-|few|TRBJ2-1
CASSLGGGRGNEQFF
TGTGCCAGCAGCTTAGGAGGGGGAAGGGGGAATGAGCAGTTCTTC
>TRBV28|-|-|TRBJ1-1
CASRWTQMGTEAFF
TGTGCCAGCCGTTGGACACAAATGGGGACTGAAGCTTTCTTT
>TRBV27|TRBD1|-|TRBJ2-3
CASSRDSTTQYF
TGTGCCAGCAGTCGGGACAGCACTACGCAGTATTTT
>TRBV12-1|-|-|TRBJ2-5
CASSFYTGGALETQYF
TGTGCCAGCAGCTTTTATACCGGGGGGGCCTTAGAGACCCAGTACTTC
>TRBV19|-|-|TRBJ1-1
CASKSLPNTEAFF
TGTGCCAGTAAATCTCTCCCGAACACTGAAGCTTTCTTT
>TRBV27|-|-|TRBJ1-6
CASRGEGGVAGSPLHF
TGTGCCAGCAGAGGAGAGGGTGGAGTGGCCGGTTCACCCCTCCACTTT
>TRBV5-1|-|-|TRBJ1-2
CASSLAAGKDYGYTF
TGCGCCAGCAGCTTGGCCGCAGGGAAGGACTATGGCTACACCTTC
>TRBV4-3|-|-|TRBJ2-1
CASSQDNNEQFF
TGCGCCAGCAGCCAAGACAACAATGAGCAGTTCTTC
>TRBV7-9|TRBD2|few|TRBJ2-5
CASSLGLAGGPETQYF
TGTGCCAGCAGCTTGGGACTAGCGGGGGGCCCAGAGACCCAGTACTTC